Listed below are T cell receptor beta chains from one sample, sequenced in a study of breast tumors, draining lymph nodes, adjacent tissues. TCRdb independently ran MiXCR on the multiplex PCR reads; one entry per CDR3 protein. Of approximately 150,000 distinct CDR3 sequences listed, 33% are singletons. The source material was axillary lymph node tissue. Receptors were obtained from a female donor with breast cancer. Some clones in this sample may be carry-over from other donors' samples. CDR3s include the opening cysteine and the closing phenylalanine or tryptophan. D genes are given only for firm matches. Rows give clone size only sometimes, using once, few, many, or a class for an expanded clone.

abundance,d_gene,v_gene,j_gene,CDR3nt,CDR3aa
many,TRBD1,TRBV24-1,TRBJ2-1,TGTGCCACCAGTGACACCCAGGGGGCGCAGAATGAGCAGTTCTTC,CATSDTQGAQNEQFF
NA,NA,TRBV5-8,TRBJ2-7,TGTGCCAGCAGCTTGGCCCGTGACAAGGTGGCTTCCTACGAGCAGTACTTC,CASSLARDKVASYEQYF
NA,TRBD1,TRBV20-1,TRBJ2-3,TGCAGTGCTTACGGGACAGAGGGAGTATCAGATACGCAGTATTTT,CSAYGTEGVSDTQYF
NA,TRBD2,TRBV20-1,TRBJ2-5,TGCAGTGCTCCAGATGCAAGCGGGGGTAGTGGGACCCAGTACTTC,CSAPDASGGSGTQYF
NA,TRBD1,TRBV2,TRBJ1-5,TGTGCCAGCAGTGAATACAGGGGTCAGCCCCAGCATTTT,CASSEYRGQPQHF
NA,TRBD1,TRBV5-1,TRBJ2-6,TGCGCCAGCAGCAAAGCACCGGGACAGGGGGCATATGGGGCCAACGTCCTGACTTTC,CASSKAPGQGAYGANVLTF
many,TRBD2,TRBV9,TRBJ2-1,TGTGCCAGCAGCGTGGAGGGCGGGGGTGAGCAGCTCTTC,CASSVEGGGEQLF
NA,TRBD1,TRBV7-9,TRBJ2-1,TGTGCCAGCAGCCCGGACAGGGTCGGGGACAATGAGCAGTTCTTC,CASSPDRVGDNEQFF
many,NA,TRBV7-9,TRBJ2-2,TGTGCCACCTCACTAGAGGGCACCGGGGAGCTGTTTTTT,CATSLEGTGELFF
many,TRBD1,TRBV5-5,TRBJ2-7,TGTGCCAGCAGCCCTGTTGAGACAGGGGCTTCTGGGGACGAGCAGTACTTC,CASSPVETGASGDEQYF
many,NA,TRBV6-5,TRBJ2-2,TGTGCCAGCAGCCGCCTGGCTGGGGAGCTGTTTTTT,CASSRLAGELFF
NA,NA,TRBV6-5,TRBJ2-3,TGTGCCAGCAGTTACTTGTCCTACATGAGGAATGAGCAGTATTTT,CASSYLSYMRNEQYF
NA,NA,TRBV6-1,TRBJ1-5,TGTGCCAGTAAACCCCGGGCCGATCAGCCCCAGCATTTT,CASKPRADQPQHF
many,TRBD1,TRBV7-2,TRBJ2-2,TGTGCCAGCAGCCCGAGAGGGGGCGCGTCCACCGGGGAGCTGTTTTTT,CASSPRGGASTGELFF
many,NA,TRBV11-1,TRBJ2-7,TGTGCCAGCAGCTTAGAGTCTACGAGCTCCTACGAGCAGTACTTC,CASSLESTSSYEQYF
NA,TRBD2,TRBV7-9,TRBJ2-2,TGTGCCAGCAGAGCCTTAGAGGGACTAACCGGGGAGCTGTTTTTT,CASRALEGLTGELFF
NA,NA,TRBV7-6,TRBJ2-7,TGTGCCAGCAGCTTAAAAAGGAACAGGGCCCCCTCCTACGAGCAGTACTTC,CASSLKRNRAPSYEQYF
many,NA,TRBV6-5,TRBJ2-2,TGTGCCAGCAGTTACTGGGGCGGGGAGCTGTTTTTT,CASSYWGGELFF
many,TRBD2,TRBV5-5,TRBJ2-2,TGTGCCAGCAGCTCGCTAGCGGGTTCCACCGGGGAGCTGTTTTTT,CASSSLAGSTGELFF
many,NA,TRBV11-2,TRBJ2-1,TGTGCCAGCAGCTTAGGCCCAGCGGACAATGAGCAGTTCTTC,CASSLGPADNEQFF
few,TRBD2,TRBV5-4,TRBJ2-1,TGTGCCAGCAGCCCGGGACTAGCGGGAGGTTCCTACAATGAGCAGTTCTTC,CASSPGLAGGSYNEQFF
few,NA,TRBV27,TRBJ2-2,TGTGCCAGCACCATGGGCCCCCGGAGACCGAACACCGGGGAGCTGTTTTTT,CASTMGPRRPNTGELFF
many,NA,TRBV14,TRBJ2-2,TGTGCCAGCAGCCAAGTTCGGCAGACAGACCCCGGGGAGCTGTTTTTT,CASSQVRQTDPGELFF
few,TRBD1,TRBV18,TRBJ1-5,TGTGCCAGCTCCCCCGGGCAGGGGGTGCTTCGGAATCAGCCCCAGCATTTT,CASSPGQGVLRNQPQHF
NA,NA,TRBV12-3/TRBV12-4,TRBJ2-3,TGTGCCAGCAGGTTCCACACAGATACGCAGTATTTT,CASRFHTDTQYF
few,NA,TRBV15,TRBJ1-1,TGTGCCACCAGCAGAGACAGGCACACTGAAGCTTTCTTT,CATSRDRHTEAFF
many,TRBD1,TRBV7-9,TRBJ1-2,TGTGCCAGCAGCCCGACAGGGAACTATGGCTACACCTTC,CASSPTGNYGYTF
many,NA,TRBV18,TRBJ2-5,TGTGCCAGCTCACCAGAAGCGGGCACTTGGTCGGAGACCCAGTACTTC,CASSPEAGTWSETQYF
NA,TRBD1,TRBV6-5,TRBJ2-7,TGTGCCAGCGGTCCCGGGACAGGGGGCTACGAGCAGTACTTC,CASGPGTGGYEQYF
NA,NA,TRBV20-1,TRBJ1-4,TGCAGTGCTAAATTGTTACCTAATGAAAAACTGTTTTTT,CSAKLLPNEKLFF
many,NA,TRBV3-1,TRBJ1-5,TGTGCCAGCAGCATTGGAACAGGGCCCAATCAGCCCCAGCATTTT,CASSIGTGPNQPQHF
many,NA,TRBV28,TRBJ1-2,TGTGCCAGCAGTTTGGGGCAGTGGGACTACACCTTC,CASSLGQWDYTF
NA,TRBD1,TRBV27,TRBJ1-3,TGTACCAACAGTACCAGGACAGGGGGCTTAGGAAACACCATATATTTT,CTNSTRTGGLGNTIYF
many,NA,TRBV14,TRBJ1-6,TGTGCCAGCAGCCAAGTGCACATGGCTAATTCACCCCTCCACTTT,CASSQVHMANSPLHF
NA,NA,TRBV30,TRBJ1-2,TGTGCCTGGAGTGTCACGGAATTCTATGGCTACGCTTTC,CAWSVTEFYGYAF
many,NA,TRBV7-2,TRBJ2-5,TGTGCCAGCAGCCAGGGGGGGAGTCAAGAGACCCAGTACTTC,CASSQGGSQETQYF
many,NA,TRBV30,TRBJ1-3,TGTGCCTGGAGTCGGACAGCGGGAAACACCATATATTTT,CAWSRTAGNTIYF
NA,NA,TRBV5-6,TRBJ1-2,TGTGCCAGCACTGTCCGGGTCTATGGCTACACCTTC,CASTVRVYGYTF
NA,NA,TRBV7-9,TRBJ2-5,TGTGCCAGCAGTCCCCTACGACGGGGAGAATCGGAGACCCAGTACTTC,CASSPLRRGESETQYF
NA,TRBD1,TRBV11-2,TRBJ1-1,TGTGCCAGCAGGCGCTGGGCTAGGGGGCTCTCTGAAGCTTTCTTT,CASRRWARGLSEAFF
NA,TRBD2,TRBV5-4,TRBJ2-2,TGTGCCAGCAGCTTTGGCGGGGGAGGTAGTACCGGGGAGCTGTTTTTT,CASSFGGGGSTGELFF
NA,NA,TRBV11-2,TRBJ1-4,TGTGCCAGCACCGTAACAAGGGGCGAAGGGGAAAAACTGTTTTTT,CASTVTRGEGEKLFF
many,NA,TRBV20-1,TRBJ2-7,TGCAGTGCCGCCCGGGACGGCCACTACGAGCAGTACTTC,CSAARDGHYEQYF
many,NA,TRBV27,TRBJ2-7,TGTGCCAGCAGTCCCCTAGGACAAACTCGGGAGCAGTACTTC,CASSPLGQTREQYF
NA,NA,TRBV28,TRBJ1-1,TGTGCCAGCAGTTTATGGCAGAACACTGAAGCTTTCTTT,CASSLWQNTEAFF
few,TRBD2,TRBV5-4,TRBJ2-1,TGTGCCAGCAGCTCGCCGGGAGGGGCCTACAATGAGCAGTTCTTC,CASSSPGGAYNEQFF
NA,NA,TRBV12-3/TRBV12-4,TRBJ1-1,TGTGCCAGCAATGAAGCTGGGGGGACTGAAGCTTTCTTT,CASNEAGGTEAFF
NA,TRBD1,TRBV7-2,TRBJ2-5,TGTGCCAGCAGCCCGACAGGGGGAGAGACCCAGTACTTC,CASSPTGGETQYF
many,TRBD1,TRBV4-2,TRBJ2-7,TGTGCCAGCAGCCAAGGCACGACAGGGAGTGACTACGAGCAGTACTTC,CASSQGTTGSDYEQYF
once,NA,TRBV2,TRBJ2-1,TGTGCTACCAGCAGAGATGTACAGTCTCGGGACAATGAGCAGTTCTTC,CATSRDVQSRDNEQFF